This passage covers 26 T cell receptor beta chains from one sample sequenced in a study of monozygotic twins with cystic fibrosis. Some clones are missing from TCRdb's copy, which holds only in-frame ones; the method was immunoSEQ multiplex PCR. The sample yields tens of thousands of clones, 95% to 98% seen once. The sequenced sample was blood. Every receptor here comes from a girl aged 5-17 years with cystic fibrosis.

The genes are TRBV4-3 and TRBJ2-7; D is unclear. The CDR3 loop spans 14 amino acids. Germline CDR1 is LGHNA and CDR2 is YSLEER. Trimming removed 1 base at V and 4 bases at J, with 11 bases between. The CDR3 sequence is CASSQGPSGYEQYF. The CDR3 nucleotides read TGCGCCAGCAGCCAAGGGCCCAGTGGATACGAGCAGTACTTC.

The chain combines TRBV13 with TRBJ1-1, with D perhaps TRBD1 (5 bases). The germline V and J ends were trimmed by 4 bases and 1 base, with 10 bases remaining between them. Germline loops: CDR1 PRHDT, CDR2 FYEKMQ (reference sequence). The CDR3 runs 14 residues. CDR3 residues: CASSYRTRNTEAFF. CDR3 coding DNA: TGTGCCAGCAGCTACCGGACACGGAACACTGAAGCTTTCTTT.

V usage is TRBV28 and J usage is TRBJ2-1; D gene uncertain. Trimming removed 6 bases from V and 5 bases from J, with 11 bases in between. Germline CDR1 is MDHEN and CDR2 is SYDVKM. This CDR3 is built from 13 residues. The CDR3 sequence is CASSPDLNNEQFF. As DNA, the CDR3 is TGTGCCAGCAGCCCCGACCTAAACAATGAGCAGTTCTTC.

The rearrangement links TRBV7-2 to TRBJ1-5; D gene uncertain. V lost 0 bases, J lost 6 bases, and 6 bases lay in between. Germline V gene lookup returns CDR1 SGHTA and CDR2 FQGNSA. The CDR3 is 13 amino acids. The CDR3 spells CASSLARAQPQHF. The DNA of the CDR3 is TGTGCCAGCAGCTTAGCCCGGGCTCAGCCCCAGCATTTT. The entire variable domain, with the rest obtained from reference TRBV7-2 and TRBJ1-5, is as follows: GAGVSQSPSNKVTEKGKDVELRCDPISGHTALYWYRQSLGQGLEFLIYFQGNSAPDKSGLPSDRFSAERTGGSVSTLTIQRTQQEDSAVYLCASSLARAQPQHFGDGTRLSIL.

The chain carries TRBV10-3 and TRBJ2-7; TRBD2 matches at 7 bases. The CDR3 spans 16 residues. Germline V CDR1 and CDR2: ENHRY, SYGVKD. V gave up 10 bases and J gave up 4 bases; unmatched junction bases: 19. CDR3 DNA sequence: TGTGCCACCGGGGGGTTACAAGGGGACTCCAGTTACGAGCAGTACTTC. It is translated as CATGGLQGDSSYEQYF.

This rearrangement joins TRBV9 to TRBJ1-2, with D uncertain. Germline CDR1 is SGDLS and CDR2 is YYNGEE. This CDR3 has 14 amino acids. V was clipped by 4 bases and J by 1 base, with 11 bases between them. In DNA form, the CDR3 reads TGTGCCAGCAGCCCCCAAGGACTTAACTATGGCTACACCTTC. Amino acid sequence: CASSPQGLNYGYTF.

This chain joins TRBV6-5 and TRBJ1-1; tentative D call: TRBD1 (5 bases). Trimming removed 6 bases at V and 1 base at J, with 15 bases between. This CDR3 has 15 amino acids. Per germline, CDR1 MNHEY and CDR2 SVGAGI. CDR3: CASSSPGQGNTEAFF. The CDR3 DNA reads as TGTGCCAGCAGCTCACCGGGGCAGGGGAACACTGAAGCTTTCTTT.

V gene TRBV4-3 combines with J gene TRBJ2-7; the match to TRBD2 covers 7 bases. V dropped 6 bases and J dropped 2; count of bases not matched to a gene: 13. The CDR3 extends over 16 amino acids. The germline V gene encodes CDR1 LGHNA and CDR2 YSLEER. The CDR3 loop reads CASRPQLLADPYEQYF. DNA for the CDR3: TGCGCCAGCAGACCTCAACTTCTAGCGGACCCCTACGAGCAGTACTTC.

This chain links TRBV19 with TRBJ1-3; 10 positions agree with TRBD1. Germline V CDR1 and CDR2: LNHDA, SQIVND (reference sequence). The CDR3 is 15 amino acids. The V segment lost 7 bases and the J segment 3 bases; nucleotides outside the gene matches: 6. CDR3 DNA: TGTGCCAGTACCCCCGACAGGGGGCTTGGAAACACCATATATTTT. Its protein product is CASTPDRGLGNTIYF.

The genes are TRBV29-1 and TRBJ2-3, with TRBD2 matching over 11 bases. This CDR3 region has 14 residues. The ends lost 5 bases at V and 3 bases at J; junction bases unmatched: 4. Germline assignment: CDR1 SQVTM and CDR2 ANQGSEA. The CDR3 DNA follows: TGCAGCGTTACGGGACTAGCGGATACAGATACGCAGTATTTT. This gives the protein CSVTGLADTDTQYF.

The rearrangement joins TRBV2 to TRBJ2-2, with unresolved D. This CDR3 contains 12 residues. Trimming removed 6 bases from V and 11 bases from J, with 13 bases in between. CDR1 is SNHLY, CDR2 FYNNEI, per germline. In nucleotides, the CDR3 is TGTGCCAGCAGCCTGAGAGGCGGTGAGCTGTTTTTT. Translating gives CASSLRGGELFF.

CDR3 in amino acids: CAWSRGEETQYF. CDR3 nucleotide sequence: TGTGCCTGGAGTAGAGGTGAAGAGACCCAGTACTTC. This rearrangement joins TRBV30 to TRBJ2-5; unclear D gene. Germline V CDR1 and CDR2: GTSNPN, SVGIG (reference sequence). The CDR3 has 12 residues. The V end was cut by 2 bases, the J end by 3 bases, with 7 bases between.

Here the CDR3 DNA reads TGTGCCAGCAGCCCCAGGGACAGACCAACCTACGAGCAGTACTTC. Protein sequence: CASSPRDRPTYEQYF. The chain has TRBV7-2 and TRBJ2-7; 7 bases agree with TRBD1. V shed 5 bases and J 2 bases; nucleotides not matched to a gene: 9. Germline loops: CDR1 SGHTA, CDR2 FQGNSA. CDR3 size: 15 residues.

The V gene is TRBV18, the J gene TRBJ2-7; 7 bases map to TRBD1. CDR3 length equals 15 residues. V shed 3 bases and J 5 bases; nucleotides not matched to a gene: 10. Per the germline V gene, CDR1 is KGHSH and CDR2 is LQKENI. The CDR3 nucleotides read TGTGCCAGCTCACCGACAGGGACGGGATACCACGAGCAGTACTTC. The encoded protein is CASSPTGTGYHEQYF.

The V call is TRBV6-5, the J call TRBJ2-2, with no clear D. This CDR3 comprises 14 residues. Trimming removed 2 bases from V and 3 bases from J, with 7 bases in between. Germline V gene data show CDR1 as MNHEY and CDR2 as SVGAGI. CDR3 protein: CASSYRGYTGELFF. In nucleotides, the CDR3 is TGTGCCAGCAGTTACCGTGGGTACACCGGGGAGCTGTTTTTT.

V is TRBV2 and J is TRBJ2-1; D perhaps matches TRBD2 (6 bases). This CDR3 spans 13 amino acids. Looked up from germline, CDR1 is SNHLY and CDR2 is FYNNEI. V lost 4 bases and J 10 bases, leaving 14 bases between the germline ends. CDR3 residues: CASSGTPRGEQFF. The CDR3 DNA reads TGTGCCAGCAGTGGGACTCCACGGGGGGAGCAGTTCTTC.

J is TRBJ2-7 and V is TRBV5-1; D unclear. Trimming took 4 bases from V and 1 from J, leaving 18 bases between them. Per germline, CDR1 SGHRS and CDR2 YFSETQ. The CDR3 has 16 amino acids. In nucleotides, the CDR3 is TGCGCCAGCAGCAAATGGGGAACGGCTGGATCCTACGAGCAGTACTTC. Its translation is CASSKWGTAGSYEQYF.

The genes are TRBV10-3 and TRBJ2-2, with D perhaps matching TRBD1 (7 bases). The CDR3 has 15 residues. Germline lookup yields CDR1 ENHRY and CDR2 SYGVKD. V was shortened by 3 bases and J by 5 bases, with 13 bases between the two germline ends. The DNA for the CDR3 is TGTGCCATCAGTGACGACAGGGAGGTGACCGGGGAGCTGTTTTTT. Its protein is CAISDDREVTGELFF.

The table lists this clone with a few counts. The V and J genes are TRBV29-1 and TRBJ2-1, with TRBD2 as a possible D gene (5 bases). Germline CDR1 is SQVTM and CDR2 is ANQGSEA. The CDR3 totals 14 residues. V lost 1 base to trimming and J lost 8 bases, with 15 bases between them. As DNA, the CDR3 is TGCAGCGTTGAAGTTTTGGCGAAGAGGGATGAGCAGTTCTTC. Residues: CSVEVLAKRDEQFF.

V usage is TRBV4-1 and J usage is TRBJ2-5; D remains unclear. The V end was cut by 1 base, the J end by 7 bases, with 4 bases between. The CDR3 has 11 amino acids. Germline CDR1 MGHRA, CDR2 YSYEKL. CDR3 sequence: CASSQGGTQYF. For the CDR3, the DNA is TGCGCCAGCAGCCAAGGCGGGACCCAGTACTTC.

This sequence joins TRBV4-3 and TRBJ1-1, with no clear D. Trimming removed 0 bases from V and 5 bases from J, with 10 bases in between. CDR1 and CDR2 (germline): LGHNA, YSLEER. The CDR3 runs 14 residues. The DNA for the CDR3 is TGCGCCAGCAGCCAAGATCTGGGGAGGACTGAAGCTTTCTTT. Protein product: CASSQDLGRTEAFF.

V usage is TRBV5-6 and J usage is TRBJ1-3; TRBD1 matches 8 bases. V shed 0 bases and J 9 bases; nucleotides not matched to a gene: 2. Germline values: CDR1 SGHDT, CDR2 YYEEEE. This CDR3 has 13 amino acids. The CDR3 DNA sequence: TGTGCCAGCAGCTTGGGGACAGGGACCACCATATATTTT. Amino acids: CASSLGTGTTIYF.

This rearrangement joins TRBV9 to TRBJ1-2; 7 bases map to TRBD1. Per the germline V gene, CDR1 is SGDLS and CDR2 is YYNGEE. J lost 8 bases, V lost 4 bases, and 8 bases had no gene match. CDR3 length equals 13 residues. In DNA, the CDR3 is TGTGCCAGCAGCCTAACCGGGACAGTAGGCTACACCTTC. Its translation: CASSLTGTVGYTF.

The chain links TRBV5-1 to TRBJ1-1; no clear D. The CDR3 spans 14 residues. Germline-derived CDR1 and CDR2 are SGHRS and YFSETQ. Trimming stripped 0 bases from V and 10 bases from J, with 16 bases between. The CDR3 is CASSLASRDLVAFF. The CDR3 coding sequence is TGCGCCAGCAGCTTGGCCTCTAGGGATCTCGTAGCTTTCTTT.

The V gene is TRBV6-4, the J gene TRBJ2-1; D perhaps matches TRBD2 (5 bases). Trimming removed 6 bases at V and 4 bases at J, with 19 bases between. CDR3 length: 16 amino acids. Germline-derived CDR1 and CDR2 are MRHNA and SNTAGT. DNA for the CDR3: TGTGCCAGCAGCCCCAACCGGGGAAGGGCTTACAATGAGCAGTTCTTC. Encoded protein: CASSPNRGRAYNEQFF.

This clone occurred once. The J gene is TRBJ2-7, the V gene TRBV28; 10 bases agree with TRBD2. The CDR3 is 15 residues long. V gave up 4 bases and J gave up 0 bases; unmatched junction bases: 3. Germline V gene sequence: CDR1 MDHEN, CDR2 SYDVKM. For the CDR3, the DNA is TGTGCCAGCAGTTGGTGGACTAGCGGCTCCTACGAGCAGTACTTC. Translated: CASSWWTSGSYEQYF.